The rows below give T cell receptor beta chains drawn from one sample of a study of blood T cell repertoires in COVID-19. Libraries were prepared by immunoSEQ multiplex PCR; TCRdb keeps only in-frame clonotypes and omits some of them. The sample carries some 22,000 clones, roughly four fifths recorded once. The sample comprised peripheral blood. These receptors were collected from a man between 65 and 85 years old with acute or convalescent COVID-19. The CDR3 runs from the conserved cysteine through the conserved F or W. Fields, in order: D gene, J gene, V gene, clone size, CDR3 protein, CDR3 DNA. D genes are given only for firm matches. Size is omitted from some rows. Given values are once, few, many or a class for expanded clones.

d_call: .; j_call: TRBJ1-4; v_call: TRBV25-1; clone_size: .; cdr3_aa: CASSEGGGGAHEKLFF; cdr3_nt: TGTGCCAGCAGTGAAGGGGGCGGGGGCGCACATGAAAAACTGTTTTTT
d_call: .; j_call: TRBJ2-1; v_call: TRBV19; clone_size: once; cdr3_aa: CASSIGTYNEQFF; cdr3_nt: TGTGCCAGTAGTATTGGCACCTACAATGAGCAGTTCTTC
d_call: .; j_call: TRBJ1-1; v_call: TRBV14; clone_size: .; cdr3_aa: CASSQVMNTEAFF; cdr3_nt: TGTGCCAGCAGCCAAGTCATGAACACTGAAGCTTTCTTT
d_call: .; j_call: TRBJ1-3; v_call: TRBV5-1; clone_size: once; cdr3_aa: CASSSRRQAPVNTIYF; cdr3_nt: TGCGCCAGCAGCTCGCGTCGACAGGCCCCTGTAAACACCATATATTTT
d_call: .; j_call: TRBJ2-7; v_call: TRBV6-6; clone_size: once; cdr3_aa: CASSLTRPGQQYF; cdr3_nt: TGTGCCAGCAGTCTGACCCGACCGGGACAACAGTACTTC
d_call: TRBD1; j_call: TRBJ1-2; v_call: TRBV11-2; clone_size: .; cdr3_aa: CASSTLGTAELYGYTF; cdr3_nt: TGTGCCAGCAGCACCCTCGGGACAGCCGAACTCTATGGCTACACCTTC
d_call: TRBD1; j_call: TRBJ1-2; v_call: TRBV5-1; clone_size: .; cdr3_aa: CASGQGETSYGYTF; cdr3_nt: TGCGCCAGCGGGCAGGGGGAGACGTCCTATGGCTACACCTTC
d_call: .; j_call: TRBJ1-4; v_call: TRBV6-6; clone_size: few; cdr3_aa: CASRQREGEKLFF; cdr3_nt: TGTGCCAGCAGACAGCGGGAGGGTGAAAAACTGTTTTTT
d_call: .; j_call: TRBJ1-6; v_call: TRBV7-9; clone_size: .; cdr3_aa: CASSLMGDSPLHF; cdr3_nt: TGTGCCAGCAGCTTAATGGGAGATTCACCCCTCCACTTT
d_call: .; j_call: TRBJ2-1; v_call: TRBV5-1; clone_size: .; cdr3_aa: CASFPGLGNEQFF; cdr3_nt: TGCGCCAGTTTCCCGGGACTGGGCAATGAGCAGTTCTTC
d_call: .; j_call: TRBJ2-5; v_call: TRBV5-1; clone_size: .; cdr3_aa: CASSYDRARAQYF; cdr3_nt: TGCGCCAGCAGTTATGACCGGGCGAGGGCCCAGTACTTC
d_call: .; j_call: TRBJ1-1; v_call: TRBV21-1; clone_size: .; cdr3_aa: CASSEQGATEAFF; cdr3_nt: TGTGCCAGCAGCGAACAGGGGGCGACTGAAGCTTTCTTT
d_call: .; j_call: TRBJ1-2; v_call: TRBV6-5; clone_size: .; cdr3_aa: CASRTSPYGYTF; cdr3_nt: TGTGCCAGCAGGACTTCCCCCTATGGCTACACCTTC
d_call: TRBD1; j_call: TRBJ2-7; v_call: TRBV6-5; clone_size: .; cdr3_aa: CASRTGQGSYEQYF; cdr3_nt: TGTGCCAGCAGGACGGGACAGGGTTCTTACGAGCAGTACTTC
d_call: TRBD1; j_call: TRBJ1-2; v_call: TRBV10-3; clone_size: .; cdr3_aa: CAISTGGYGYTF; cdr3_nt: TGTGCCATCTCGACAGGGGGCTATGGCTACACCTTC
d_call: TRBD1; j_call: TRBJ2-3; v_call: TRBV29-1; clone_size: .; cdr3_aa: CSARGQGGDTQYF; cdr3_nt: TGCAGCGCCCGGGGACAGGGTGGCGATACGCAGTATTTT
d_call: .; j_call: TRBJ1-5; v_call: TRBV29-1; clone_size: few; cdr3_aa: CSVALSEDQPQHF; cdr3_nt: TGCAGCGTTGCTCTGTCGGAGGATCAGCCCCAGCATTTT
d_call: TRBD1; j_call: TRBJ1-3; v_call: TRBV30; clone_size: .; cdr3_aa: CAWNRDRGNTIYF; cdr3_nt: TGTGCCTGGAACCGGGACAGGGGAAACACCATATATTTT
d_call: .; j_call: TRBJ2-7; v_call: TRBV6-2/TRBV6-3; clone_size: .; cdr3_aa: CASSYSLEGTVEQYF; cdr3_nt: TGTGCCAGCAGTTACTCGTTAGAGGGTACGGTCGAGCAGTACTTC
d_call: .; j_call: TRBJ1-5; v_call: TRBV7-9; clone_size: .; cdr3_aa: CASSLPNQPQHF; cdr3_nt: TGTGCCAGCAGCTTACCGAATCAGCCCCAGCATTTT
d_call: TRBD2; j_call: TRBJ2-2; v_call: TRBV7-2; clone_size: .; cdr3_aa: CASSLGLASTGELFF; cdr3_nt: TGTGCCAGCAGCTTAGGACTAGCTTCCACCGGGGAGCTGTTTTTT
d_call: TRBD2; j_call: TRBJ2-1; v_call: TRBV5-4; clone_size: .; cdr3_aa: CASRAGLAGPNEQFF; cdr3_nt: TGTGCCAGCAGGGCGGGACTAGCGGGACCCAATGAGCAGTTCTTC
d_call: .; j_call: TRBJ1-3; v_call: TRBV30; clone_size: .; cdr3_aa: CAWSVRGAGNTIYF; cdr3_nt: TGTGCCTGGAGTGTCCGGGGAGCCGGAAACACCATATATTTT
d_call: .; j_call: TRBJ2-5; v_call: TRBV19; clone_size: .; cdr3_aa: CASSIRGNKETQYF; cdr3_nt: TGTGCCAGTAGTATTCGGGGTAACAAAGAGACCCAGTACTTC